The entry below describes one TCR beta chain. This entry belongs to a study of T cell changes during pregnancy in multiple sclerosis. Data came from immunoSEQ multiplex PCR; TCRdb stores just in-frame clones and leaves some out. Among 40,000 or so clones listed, about 92% were seen once. The CDR3 is 15 residues long. V gave up 4 bases and J gave up 10 bases; unmatched junction bases: 9. The V gene's germline CDR1 is SGHRS and CDR2 YFSETQ. The material sequenced was peripheral blood, taken before pregnancy. This rearrangement joins TRBV5-1 to TRBJ2-1; TRBD2 agrees at 12 bases. The TCR originated in a female donor with multiple sclerosis, enrolled in a pregnancy study. This chain's CDR3 is CASSPGLAGLNEQFF. The CDR3 DNA is TGCGCCAGCAGCCCGGGACTAGCGGGCTTAAACGAGCAGTTCTTC.